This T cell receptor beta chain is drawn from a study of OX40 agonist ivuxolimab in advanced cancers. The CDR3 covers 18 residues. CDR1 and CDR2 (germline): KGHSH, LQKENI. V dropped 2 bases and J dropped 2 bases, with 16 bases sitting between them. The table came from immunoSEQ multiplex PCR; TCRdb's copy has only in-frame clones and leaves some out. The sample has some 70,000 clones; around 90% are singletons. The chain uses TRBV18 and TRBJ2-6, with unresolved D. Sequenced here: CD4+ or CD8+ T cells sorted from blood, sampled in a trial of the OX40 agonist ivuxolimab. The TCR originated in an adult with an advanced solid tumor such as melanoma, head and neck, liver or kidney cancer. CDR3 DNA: TGTGCCAGCTCACCAATTGAGCTTACGGGTACTGGGGCCAACGTCCTGACTTTC. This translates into CASSPIELTGTGANVLTF.